This note documents a single TCR beta chain sequence. What it binds is unknown. This specimen belongs to a study of T cell repertoires in cytomegalovirus infection. General study results and limits: Identification of carriers of CMV plus the relevant HLA was performed using cumulative public TCR beta family frequency.

MiXCR was run by TCRdb on the reads, yielding one entry per CDR3 protein. The repertoire holds some 600,000 distinct CDR3 sequences, 20% to 25% seen once, with 8% in the top ten. This TCR derives from a human donor in good health (CMV status not recorded). Some clones in this sample may be carry-over from other donors' samples. Sequenced input: CD8+ T cells from PBMCs.

The CDR3 loop is CASSFRQGICNEQFF. The DNA of the CDR3 is TGTGCCAGCAGCTTTAGACAGGGGATCTGCAATGAGCAGTTCTTC. The chain links TRBV11-1 to TRBJ2-1; TRBD1 aligns across 8 bases. V lost 3 bases, J lost 6 bases, and 7 bases stayed unmatched. Germline loops: CDR1 SGHAT, CDR2 FQDESV (reference sequence). The CDR3 loop spans 15 amino acids. Using reference TRBV11-1 and TRBJ2-1 for the parts outside the CDR3, the full variable domain is EAEVAQSPRYKITEKSQAVAFWCDPISGHATLYWYRQILGQGPELLVQFQDESVVDDSQLPKDRFSAERLKGVDSTLKIQPAELGDSAMYLCASSFRQGICNEQFFGPGTRLTVL.